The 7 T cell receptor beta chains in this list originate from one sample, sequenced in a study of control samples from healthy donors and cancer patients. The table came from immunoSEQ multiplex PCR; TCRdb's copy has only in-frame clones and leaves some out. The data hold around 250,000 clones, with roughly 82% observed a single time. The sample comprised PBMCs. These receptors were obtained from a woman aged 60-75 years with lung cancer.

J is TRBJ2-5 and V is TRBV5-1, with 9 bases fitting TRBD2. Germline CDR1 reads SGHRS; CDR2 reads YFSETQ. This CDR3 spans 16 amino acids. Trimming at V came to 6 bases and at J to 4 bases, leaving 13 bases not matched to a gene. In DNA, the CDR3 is TGCGCCAGCAAACCAGGTCCAGCGGGGGGACTAGAGACCCAGTACTTC. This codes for CASKPGPAGGLETQYF.

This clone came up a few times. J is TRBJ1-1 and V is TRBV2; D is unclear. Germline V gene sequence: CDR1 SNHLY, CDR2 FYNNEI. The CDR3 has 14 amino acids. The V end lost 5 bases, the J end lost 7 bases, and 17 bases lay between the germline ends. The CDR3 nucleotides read TGTGCCAGCAGTCCCGGTGTATTTCGAATTGAAGCTTTCTTT. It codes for CASSPGVFRIEAFF.

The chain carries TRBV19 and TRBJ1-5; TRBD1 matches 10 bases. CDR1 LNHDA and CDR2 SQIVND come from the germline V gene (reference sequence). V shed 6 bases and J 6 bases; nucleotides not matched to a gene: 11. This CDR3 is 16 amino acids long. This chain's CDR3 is CASSRDRGSSSQPQHF. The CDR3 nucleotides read TGTGCCAGTAGCCGGGACAGGGGATCGAGTAGTCAGCCCCAGCATTTT.

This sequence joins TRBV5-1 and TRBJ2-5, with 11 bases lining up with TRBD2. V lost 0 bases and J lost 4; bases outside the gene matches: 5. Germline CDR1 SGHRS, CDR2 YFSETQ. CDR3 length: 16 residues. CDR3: CASSLALAGGSETQYF. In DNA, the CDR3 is TGCGCCAGCAGCTTGGCCCTAGCGGGAGGCTCAGAGACCCAGTACTTC.

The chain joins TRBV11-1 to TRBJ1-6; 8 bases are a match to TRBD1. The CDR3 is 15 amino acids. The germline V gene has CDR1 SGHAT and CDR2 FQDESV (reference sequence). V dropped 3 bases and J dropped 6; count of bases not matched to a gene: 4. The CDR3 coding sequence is TGTGCCAGCAGCTTGCTCCAGGGGGCTAATTCACCCCTCCACTTT. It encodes CASSLLQGANSPLHF.

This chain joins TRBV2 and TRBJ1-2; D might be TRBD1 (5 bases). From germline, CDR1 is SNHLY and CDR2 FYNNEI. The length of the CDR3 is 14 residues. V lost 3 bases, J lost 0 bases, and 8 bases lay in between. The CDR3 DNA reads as TGTGCCAGCAGTGAGCAGGGTCCTAACTATGGCTACACCTTC. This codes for CASSEQGPNYGYTF.

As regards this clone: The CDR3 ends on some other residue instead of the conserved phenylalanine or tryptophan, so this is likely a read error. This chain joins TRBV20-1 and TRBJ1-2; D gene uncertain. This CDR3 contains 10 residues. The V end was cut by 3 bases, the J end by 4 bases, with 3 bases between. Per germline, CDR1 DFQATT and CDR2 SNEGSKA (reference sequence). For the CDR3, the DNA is TGCAGTGCTAGGAGCTATGGCTACACCCTC. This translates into CSARSYGYTL.